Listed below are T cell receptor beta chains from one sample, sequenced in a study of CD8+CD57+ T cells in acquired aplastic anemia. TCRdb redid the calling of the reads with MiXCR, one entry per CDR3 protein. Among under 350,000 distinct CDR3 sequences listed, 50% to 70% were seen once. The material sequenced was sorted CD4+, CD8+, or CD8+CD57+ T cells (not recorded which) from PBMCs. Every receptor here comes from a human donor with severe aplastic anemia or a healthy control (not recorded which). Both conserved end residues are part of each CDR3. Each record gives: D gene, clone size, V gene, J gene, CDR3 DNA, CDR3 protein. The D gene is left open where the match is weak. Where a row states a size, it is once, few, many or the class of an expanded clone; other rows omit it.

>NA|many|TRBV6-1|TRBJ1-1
TGTGCCAGCAGTGAAAGGTGGGCGGAAGTGGAGGCTTTCTTT
CASSERWAEVEAFF
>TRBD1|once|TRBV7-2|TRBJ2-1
TGTGCCAGCAGCTTAGTAGGACAGGGGACTCCCTACAATGAGCAGTTCTTC
CASSLVGQGTPYNEQFF
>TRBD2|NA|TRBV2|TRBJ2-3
TGTGCCAGCAGTGTGGCATCGGGAGGGATAGATACGCAGTATTTT
CASSVASGGIDTQYF
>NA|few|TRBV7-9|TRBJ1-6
TGTGCCAGCAGCTTGGGGGGATACGGCTCCTATAATTCACCCCTCCACTTT
CASSLGGYGSYNSPLHF
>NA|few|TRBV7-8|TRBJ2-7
TGTGCCAGCAGCTTAGTCGAGGGTTCTTACGAGCAGTACTTC
CASSLVEGSYEQYF
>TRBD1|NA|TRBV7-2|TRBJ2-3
TGTGCCAGCAGCTCGACAGGGTCCCCCACAGATACGCAGTATTTT
CASSSTGSPTDTQYF
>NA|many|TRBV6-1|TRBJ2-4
TGTGCCAGCAGTGAAATTAACCGAATAGCCAAAAACATTCAGTACTTC
CASSEINRIAKNIQYF
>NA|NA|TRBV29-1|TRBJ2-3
TGCAGCGTACGCTCCAGCGCAGATACGCAGTATTTT
CSVRSSADTQYF
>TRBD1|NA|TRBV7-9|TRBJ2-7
TGTGCCTGGAGTGTGGGGGACAGGGCAGACGAGCAGTACTTC
CAWSVGDRADEQYF
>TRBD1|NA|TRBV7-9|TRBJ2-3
TGTGCCAGCAGCCGAGATGGGACAGGGGGCGCTAGCACAGATACGCAGTATTTT
CASSRDGTGGASTDTQYF
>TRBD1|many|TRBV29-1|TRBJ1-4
TGCAGCGTTGAGCTTTCGGACAGGGGCAAACCAAGCGAAAAACTGTTTTTT
CSVELSDRGKPSEKLFF
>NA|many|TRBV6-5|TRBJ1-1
TGTGCCAGCAGTTGGACGGCTGCCACTGAAGCTTTCTTT
CASSWTAATEAFF
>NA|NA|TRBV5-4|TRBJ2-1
TGTGCCAGCAGCTCAGGACGCGACAATGAGCAGTTCTTC
CASSSGRDNEQFF
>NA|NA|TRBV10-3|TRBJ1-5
TGTGCCATCAGTGAGGGGGTGGCTCAGCCCCAGCATTTT
CAISEGVAQPQHF
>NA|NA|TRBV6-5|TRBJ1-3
TGTGCCAGCAGTTACGGCAGGGTCGGCAACACCATATATTTT
CASSYGRVGNTIYF
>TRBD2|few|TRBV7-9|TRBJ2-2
TGTGCCAGCAGCCGAGCGGGAGCCGGGGAGCTGTTTTTT
CASSRAGAGELFF
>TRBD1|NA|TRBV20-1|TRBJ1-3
TGCAGTGCTAGACAGGGGGCTGGAAACACCATATATTTT
CSARQGAGNTIYF
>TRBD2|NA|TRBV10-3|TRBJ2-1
TGTGCCATCAGTGAGTCTGTAACGGGAGGCCGGTGGGATGAGCAGTTCTTC
CAISESVTGGRWDEQFF
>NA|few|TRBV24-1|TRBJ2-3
TGTGCCACCAGTGATGTGGATGGAGATACGCAGTATTTT
CATSDVDGDTQYF
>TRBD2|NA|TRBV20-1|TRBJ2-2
TGCAGTGCCTTCCCCCCGACTAGCGGGAGAAGCACCGGGGAGCTGTTTTTT
CSAFPPTSGRSTGELFF
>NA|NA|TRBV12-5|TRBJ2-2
TGTGCTAGTGTCACGACAGACGCGAACACCGGGGAGCTGTTTTTT
CASVTTDANTGELFF
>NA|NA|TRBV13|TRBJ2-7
TGTGCCACCACAGCGCGATCAAGTTGGGCAGGCACGCAGTACTTC
CATTARSSWAGTQYF
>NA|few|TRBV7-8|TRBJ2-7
TGTGCCAGCAGCTTAGCCAATCGACGGGACGAGCAGTACTTC
CASSLANRRDEQYF
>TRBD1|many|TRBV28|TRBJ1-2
TGTGCCAGCAGTAAGACAGGGCTGAACACCTTC
CASSKTGLNTF
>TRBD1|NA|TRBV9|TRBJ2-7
TGTGCCAGCAGCGTAGGGACAGGGGGGTGGTACGAGCAGTACTTC
CASSVGTGGWYEQYF
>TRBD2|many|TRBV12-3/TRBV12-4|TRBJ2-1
TGTGCCAGCAGTTTGGGCTCCCTAGCGGGGGACAATGAGCAGTTCTTC
CASSLGSLAGDNEQFF
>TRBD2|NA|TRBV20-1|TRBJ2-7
TGCAGTGCTAGGGTAGCGGGGTCCTACGAGCAGTACTTC
CSARVAGSYEQYF
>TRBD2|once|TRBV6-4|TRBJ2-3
TGTGCCAGCAGTATAGCGGGGGGGAGCACAGATACGCAGTATTTT
CASSIAGGSTDTQYF
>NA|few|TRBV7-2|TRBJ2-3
TGTGCCAGCAGCTTAGGAGTGGTAGGCACAGATACGCAGTATTTT
CASSLGVVGTDTQYF
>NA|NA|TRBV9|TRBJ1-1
TGTGCCAGCAGCCCGGACGGGGAGAACACTGAAGCTTTCTTT
CASSPDGENTEAFF
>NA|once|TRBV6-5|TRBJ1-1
TGTGCCAGCAGTCCGGGGTGGACTGAAGCTTTCTTT
CASSPGWTEAFF
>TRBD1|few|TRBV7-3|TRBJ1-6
TGTGCCAGCAGCAACGGACAGGGGTATTCTTCCCTCCACTTT
CASSNGQGYSSLHF
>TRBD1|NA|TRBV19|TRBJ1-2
TGTGCCAGTAGTCCGTCGGACAGGGCCTATGGCTACACCTTC
CASSPSDRAYGYTF
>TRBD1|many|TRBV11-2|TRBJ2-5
TGTGCCAGCAACAGGGGGGAAGAGACCCAGTACTTC
CASNRGEETQYF
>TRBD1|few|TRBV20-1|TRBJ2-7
TGCAGTGCTAGTACCGGGACAGGGTACTACGAGCAGTACTTC
CSASTGTGYYEQYF
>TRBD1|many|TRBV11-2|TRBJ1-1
TGTGCCAGCAGCCCGCTCGGGACAGATGAAGCTTTCTTT
CASSPLGTDEAFF
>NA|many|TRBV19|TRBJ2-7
TGTGCCAGTAGTTCCCGAGGAGGAGCAAGCTCCTACGAGCAGTACTTC
CASSSRGGASSYEQYF
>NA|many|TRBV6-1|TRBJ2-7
TGTGCCAGCAGCGCCGGAATTGCACAGGGAGCCCACGAGCAGTACTTC
CASSAGIAQGAHEQYF
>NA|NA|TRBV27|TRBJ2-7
TGTGCCAGCAGTTTAAAGGGACACTCCTACGAGCAGTACTTC
CASSLKGHSYEQYF
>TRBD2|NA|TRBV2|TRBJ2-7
TGTGCCAGCAGGAAGGGACTAGGACAAGGCGAGAAGTACTTC
CASRKGLGQGEKYF
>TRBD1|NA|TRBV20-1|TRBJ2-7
TGCAGTGTTAGGGGGCCCTACGAGCAGTACTTC
CSVRGPYEQYF
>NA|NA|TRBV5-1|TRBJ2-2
TGCGCCACGCCCGTGGGGTCGAACACCGGGGAGCTGTTTTTT
CATPVGSNTGELFF
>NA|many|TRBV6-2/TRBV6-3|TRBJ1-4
TGTGCCAGCAGTCGCACCGGGAGGGAAAAACTGTTTTTT
CASSRTGREKLFF
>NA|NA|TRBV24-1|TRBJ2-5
TGTGCCACCAGTATTGCGGGGTTTGGACAAGAGACCCAGTACTTC
CATSIAGFGQETQYF